A selection of T cell receptor beta chains follows, all from one sample in a study of CD8+ T cells in alopecia areata. Clones were read by immunoSEQ multiplex PCR, and TCRdb kept only the in-frame ones, dropping some. The sample lists approximately 89,000 clones; about 40% were seen once. The source material was CD4+ T cells sorted from blood. The receptors originated from a human donor with alopecia areata. The CDR3 runs from the conserved cysteine through the conserved F or W. Each record gives: J gene, clone size, D gene, V gene, CDR3 protein, CDR3 DNA. A D gene is named only where the DNA matches it firmly. Clone size is not always given. Where it is, it says once, few, many or a class for expanded clones.

TRBJ2-3	.	TRBD2	TRBV5-1	CASSTGLTTSDTQYF	TGCGCCAGCAGCACGGGACTAACCACCTCGGATACGCAGTATTTT
TRBJ2-2	once	.	TRBV30	CAWSQTRTGELFF	TGTGCCTGGAGTCAAACTAGGACCGGGGAGCTGTTTTTT
TRBJ2-7	few	.	TRBV7-2	CASSLMEATLYEQYF	TGTGCCAGCAGCTTAATGGAGGCTACCCTTTACGAGCAGTACTTC
TRBJ2-4	few	.	TRBV30	CAWSVQRGIYDIQYF	TGTGCCTGGAGTGTACAGCGAGGCATCTATGACATTCAGTACTTC
TRBJ2-1	few	.	TRBV30	CAWSGPIYNEQFF	TGTGCCTGGAGTGGACCGATATACAATGAGCAGTTCTTC
TRBJ1-1	.	.	TRBV7-9	CASSPRDSPNEAFF	TGTGCCAGCAGCCCCCGAGACAGCCCTAACGAAGCTTTCTTT
TRBJ2-7	once	TRBD1	TRBV29-1	CSVGTGGGNEQYF	TGCAGCGTGGGGACAGGGGGCGGGAACGAGCAGTACTTC
TRBJ2-3	few	.	TRBV29-1	CSVGRLGTDTQYF	TGCAGCGTTGGAAGACTAGGAACAGATACGCAGTATTTT
TRBJ2-1	.	.	TRBV7-3	CASSLTGDNEQFF	TGTGCCAGCAGCTTAACAGGCGACAATGAGCAGTTCTTC
TRBJ2-2	few	TRBD1	TRBV4-1	CASSHKQGAGELFF	TGCGCCAGCAGCCATAAACAGGGGGCCGGGGAGCTGTTTTTT
TRBJ2-5	.	TRBD2	TRBV30	CAWSEGLAGGETQYF	TGTGCCTGGAGTGAAGGACTAGCGGGGGGAGAGACCCAGTACTTC
TRBJ2-5	once	.	TRBV28	CASSFFDRGGQETQYF	TGTGCCAGCAGTTTCTTCGACAGAGGAGGGCAAGAGACCCAGTACTTC
TRBJ1-5	few	.	TRBV29-1	CSVVQSIGQPQHF	TGCAGCGTTGTACAGTCCATCGGTCAGCCCCAGCATTTT
TRBJ1-1	.	TRBD1	TRBV30	CALDRGMSRTEAFF	TGTGCTCTGGACAGGGGAATGTCGAGGACTGAAGCTTTCTTT
TRBJ1-1	few	.	TRBV29-1	CSVARTTEAFF	TGCAGCGTAGCCCGTACCACTGAAGCTTTCTTT
TRBJ2-1	once	TRBD2	TRBV11-3	CASSSPVTSGEQFF	TGTGCCAGCAGTTCACCGGTGACTAGCGGTGAGCAGTTCTTC
TRBJ2-7	.	.	TRBV2	CASSGGPQAYEQYF	TGTGCCAGCAGTGGAGGACCACAAGCCTACGAGCAGTACTTC
TRBJ1-1	few	.	TRBV28	CASRSGTANTEAFF	TGTGCCAGCAGAAGCGGGACCGCTAACACTGAAGCTTTCTTT
TRBJ2-7	.	.	TRBV30	CAWSANRGREQYF	TGTGCCTGGAGCGCGAATAGGGGACGCGAGCAGTACTTC
TRBJ1-1	.	.	TRBV30	CAWSPKRGPTEAFF	TGTGCCTGGAGTCCCAAGCGGGGGCCCACTGAAGCTTTCTTT
TRBJ1-5	.	.	TRBV30	CAWKGGLGQPQHF	TGTGCCTGGAAGGGGGGGCTGGGGCAGCCCCAGCATTTT
TRBJ1-5	.	.	TRBV30	CAWSVSISNQPQHF	TGTGCCTGGAGTGTGTCCATTAGCAATCAGCCCCAGCATTTT
TRBJ2-7	.	.	TRBV5-6	CASSSPSHEQYF	TGTGCCAGCAGCTCCCCCAGCCACGAGCAGTACTTC
TRBJ2-1	.	.	TRBV29-1	CSGGGHAFYNEQFF	TGCAGCGGTGGGGGCCACGCTTTCTACAATGAGCAGTTCTTC
TRBJ2-5	.	TRBD1	TRBV27	CASSHQGALETQYF	TGTGCCAGCAGTCACCAGGGGGCCCTGGAGACCCAGTACTTC
TRBJ2-1	.	.	TRBV29-1	CSVRVGVNEQFF	TGCAGCGTCCGGGTCGGGGTCAATGAGCAGTTCTTC
TRBJ2-5	.	.	TRBV19	CASSHRETQYF	TGTGCCAGTAGTCACAGGGAGACCCAGTACTTC
TRBJ1-1	once	.	TRBV30	CAWSVGIPEAFF	TGTGCCTGGAGTGTAGGGATCCCTGAAGCTTTCTTT